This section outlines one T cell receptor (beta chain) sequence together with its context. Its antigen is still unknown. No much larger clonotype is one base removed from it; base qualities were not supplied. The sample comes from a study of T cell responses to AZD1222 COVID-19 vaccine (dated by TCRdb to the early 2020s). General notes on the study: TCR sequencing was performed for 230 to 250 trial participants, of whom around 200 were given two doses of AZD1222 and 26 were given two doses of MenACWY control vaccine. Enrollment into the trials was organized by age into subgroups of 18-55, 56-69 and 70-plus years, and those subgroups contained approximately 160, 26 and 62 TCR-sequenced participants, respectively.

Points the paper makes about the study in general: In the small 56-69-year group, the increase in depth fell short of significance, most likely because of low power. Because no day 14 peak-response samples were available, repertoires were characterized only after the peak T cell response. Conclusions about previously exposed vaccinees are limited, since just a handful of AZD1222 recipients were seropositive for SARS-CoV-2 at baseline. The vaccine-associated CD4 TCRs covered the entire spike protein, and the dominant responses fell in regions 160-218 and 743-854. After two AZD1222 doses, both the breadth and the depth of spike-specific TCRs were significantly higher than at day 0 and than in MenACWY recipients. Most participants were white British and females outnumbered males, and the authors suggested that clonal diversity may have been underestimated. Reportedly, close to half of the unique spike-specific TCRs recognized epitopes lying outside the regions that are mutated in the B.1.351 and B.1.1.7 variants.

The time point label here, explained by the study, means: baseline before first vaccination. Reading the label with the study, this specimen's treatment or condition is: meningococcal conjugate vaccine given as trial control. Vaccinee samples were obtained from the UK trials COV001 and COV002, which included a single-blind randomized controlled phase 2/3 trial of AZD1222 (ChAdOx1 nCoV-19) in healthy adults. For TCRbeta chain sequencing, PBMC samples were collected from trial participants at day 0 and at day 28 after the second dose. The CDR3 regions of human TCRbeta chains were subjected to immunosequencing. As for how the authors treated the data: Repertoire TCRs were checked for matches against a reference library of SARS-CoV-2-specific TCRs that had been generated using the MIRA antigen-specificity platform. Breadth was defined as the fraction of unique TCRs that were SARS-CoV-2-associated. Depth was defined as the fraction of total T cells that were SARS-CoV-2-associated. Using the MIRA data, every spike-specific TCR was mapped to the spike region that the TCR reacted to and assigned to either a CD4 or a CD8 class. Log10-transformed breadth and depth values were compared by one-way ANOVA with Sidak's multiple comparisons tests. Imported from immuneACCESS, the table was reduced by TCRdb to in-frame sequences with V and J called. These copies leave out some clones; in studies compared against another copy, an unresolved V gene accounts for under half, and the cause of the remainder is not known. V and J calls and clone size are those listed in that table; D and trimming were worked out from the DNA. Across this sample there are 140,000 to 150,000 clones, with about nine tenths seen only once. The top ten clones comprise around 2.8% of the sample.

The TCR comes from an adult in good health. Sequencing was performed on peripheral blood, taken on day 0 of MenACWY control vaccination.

The CDR3 sequence is CASSIEASGRRYNEQFF. Here is the DNA: TGTGCCAGTAGTATAGAAGCTAGCGGGAGACGTTACAATGAGCAGTTCTTC. The chain links TRBV19 with TRBJ2-1, with 10 bases in between that match TRBD2. Including the terminal cysteine and phenylalanine, the CDR3 comprises 17 residues. CDR3 DNA only is kept here, 51 bases in frame from base 1. Compared with germline, V lacks 0 bases and J lacks 4 bases; bases without a gene match: 6. Looking up the germline V gene (reference sequence) yields CDR1 LNHDA and CDR2 SQIVND.